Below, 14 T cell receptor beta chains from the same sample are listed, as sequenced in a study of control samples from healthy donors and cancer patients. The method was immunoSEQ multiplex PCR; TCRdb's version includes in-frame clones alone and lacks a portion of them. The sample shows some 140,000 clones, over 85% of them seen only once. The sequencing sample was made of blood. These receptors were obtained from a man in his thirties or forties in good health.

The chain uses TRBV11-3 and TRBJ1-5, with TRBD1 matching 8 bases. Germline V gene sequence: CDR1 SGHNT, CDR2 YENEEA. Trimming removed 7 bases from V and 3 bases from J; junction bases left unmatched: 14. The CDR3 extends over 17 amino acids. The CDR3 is CASTLGQARSINQPQHF. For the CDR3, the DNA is TGTGCCAGCACCCTGGGACAGGCTAGGAGCATCAATCAGCCCCAGCATTTT.

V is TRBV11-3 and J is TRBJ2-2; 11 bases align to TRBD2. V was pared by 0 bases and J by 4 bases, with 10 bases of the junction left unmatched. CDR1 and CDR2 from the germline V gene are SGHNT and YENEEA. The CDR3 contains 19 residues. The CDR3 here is CASSLDSVLAGVSTGELFF. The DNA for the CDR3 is TGTGCCAGCAGCTTAGATAGTGTACTAGCGGGAGTAAGCACCGGGGAGCTGTTTTTT. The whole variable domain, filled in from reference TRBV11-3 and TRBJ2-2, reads EAGVVQSPRYKIIEKKQPVAFWCNPISGHNTLYWYLQNLGQGPELLIRYENEEAVDDSQLPKDRFSAERLKGVDSTLKIQPAELGDSAVYLCASSLDSVLAGVSTGELFFGEGSRLTVL.

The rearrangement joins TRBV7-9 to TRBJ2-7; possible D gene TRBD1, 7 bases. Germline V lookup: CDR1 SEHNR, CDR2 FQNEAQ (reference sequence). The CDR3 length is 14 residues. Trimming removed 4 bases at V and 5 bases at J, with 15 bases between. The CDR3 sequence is CASSSPGGSDEQYF. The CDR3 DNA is TGTGCCAGCAGCTCTCCAGGGGGGAGTGACGAGCAGTACTTC.

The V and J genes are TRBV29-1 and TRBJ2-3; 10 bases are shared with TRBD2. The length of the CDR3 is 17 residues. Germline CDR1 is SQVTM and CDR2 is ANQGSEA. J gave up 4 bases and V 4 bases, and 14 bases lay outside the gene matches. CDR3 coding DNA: TGCAGCGTTGCGGATTTACTAGCGGGATTTTTGGCAGATACGCAGTATTTT. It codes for CSVADLLAGFLADTQYF.

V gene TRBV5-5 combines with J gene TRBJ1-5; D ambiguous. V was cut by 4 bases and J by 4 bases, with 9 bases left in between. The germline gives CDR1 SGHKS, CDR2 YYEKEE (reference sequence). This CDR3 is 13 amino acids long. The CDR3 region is CASSPGGNQPQHF. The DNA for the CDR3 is TGTGCCAGCAGCCCAGGAGGGAATCAGCCCCAGCATTTT.

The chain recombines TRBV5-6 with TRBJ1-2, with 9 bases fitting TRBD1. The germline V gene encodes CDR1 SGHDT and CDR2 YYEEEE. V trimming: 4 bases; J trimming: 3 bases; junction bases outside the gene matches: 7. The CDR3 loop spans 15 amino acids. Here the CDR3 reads CASSPGTGLHYGYTF. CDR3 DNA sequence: TGTGCCAGCAGCCCGGGGACAGGGTTACACTATGGCTACACCTTC.

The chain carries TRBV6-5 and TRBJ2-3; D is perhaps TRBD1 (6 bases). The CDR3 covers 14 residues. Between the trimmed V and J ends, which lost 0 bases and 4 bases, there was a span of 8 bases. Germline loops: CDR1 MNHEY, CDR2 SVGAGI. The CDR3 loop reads CASSYSGQSDTQYF. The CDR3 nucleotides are TGTGCCAGCAGTTACTCTGGACAGTCAGATACGCAGTATTTT.

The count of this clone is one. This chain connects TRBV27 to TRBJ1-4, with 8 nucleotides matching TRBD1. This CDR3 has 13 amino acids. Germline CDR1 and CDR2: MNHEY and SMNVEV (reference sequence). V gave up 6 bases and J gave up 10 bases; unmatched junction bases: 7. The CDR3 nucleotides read TGTGCCAGCAGACGACAGGGGAGCGGAAAACTGTTTTTT. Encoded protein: CASRRQGSGKLFF. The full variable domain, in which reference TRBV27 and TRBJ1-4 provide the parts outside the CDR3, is EAQVTQNPRYLITVTGKKLTVTCSQNMNHEYMSWYRQDPGLGLRQIYYSMNVEVTDKGDVPEGYKVSRKEKRNFPLILESPSPNQTSLYFCASRRQGSGKLFFGSGTQLSVL.

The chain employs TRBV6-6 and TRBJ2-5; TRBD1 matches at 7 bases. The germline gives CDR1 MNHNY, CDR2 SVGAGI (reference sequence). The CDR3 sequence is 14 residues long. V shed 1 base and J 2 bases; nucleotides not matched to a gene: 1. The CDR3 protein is CASSYWDRQETQYF. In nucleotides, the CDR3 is TGTGCCAGCAGTTACTGGGACAGACAAGAGACCCAGTACTTC.

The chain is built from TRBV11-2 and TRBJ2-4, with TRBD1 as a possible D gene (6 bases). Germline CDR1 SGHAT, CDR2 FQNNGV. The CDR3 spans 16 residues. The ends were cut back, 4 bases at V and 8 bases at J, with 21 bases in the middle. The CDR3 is CASSSSGTSLVHIQYF. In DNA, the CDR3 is TGTGCCAGCAGCTCCTCCGGGACAAGTCTTGTACACATTCAGTACTTC.

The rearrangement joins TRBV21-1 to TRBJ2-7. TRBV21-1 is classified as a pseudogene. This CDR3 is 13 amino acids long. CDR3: CASSKGRPYEQYF. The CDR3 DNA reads TGTGCCAGCAGCAAAGGAAGGCCCTACGAGCAGTACTTC.

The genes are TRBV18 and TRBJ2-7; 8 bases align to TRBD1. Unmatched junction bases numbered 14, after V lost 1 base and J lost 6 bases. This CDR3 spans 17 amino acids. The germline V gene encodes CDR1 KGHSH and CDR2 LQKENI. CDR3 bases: TGTGCCAGCTCACCACGGACTTCCGGCCAGGGGGCTAGCGAGCAGTACTTC. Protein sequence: CASSPRTSGQGASEQYF.

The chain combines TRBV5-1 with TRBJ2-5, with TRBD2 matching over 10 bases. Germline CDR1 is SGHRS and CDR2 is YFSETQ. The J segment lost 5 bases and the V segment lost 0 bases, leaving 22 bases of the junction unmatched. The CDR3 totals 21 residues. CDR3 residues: CASSLGVLAGFGTSFRETQYF. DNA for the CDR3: TGCGCCAGCAGCTTGGGCGTACTAGCGGGATTTGGTACGAGCTTTAGGGAGACCCAGTACTTC.

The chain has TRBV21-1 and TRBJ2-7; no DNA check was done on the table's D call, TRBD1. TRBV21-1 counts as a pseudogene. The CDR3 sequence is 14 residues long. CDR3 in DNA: TGTGCCAGCAGCAAAAGTTTAGGGGGTAACGAGCAGTACTTC. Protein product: CASSKSLGGNEQYF.